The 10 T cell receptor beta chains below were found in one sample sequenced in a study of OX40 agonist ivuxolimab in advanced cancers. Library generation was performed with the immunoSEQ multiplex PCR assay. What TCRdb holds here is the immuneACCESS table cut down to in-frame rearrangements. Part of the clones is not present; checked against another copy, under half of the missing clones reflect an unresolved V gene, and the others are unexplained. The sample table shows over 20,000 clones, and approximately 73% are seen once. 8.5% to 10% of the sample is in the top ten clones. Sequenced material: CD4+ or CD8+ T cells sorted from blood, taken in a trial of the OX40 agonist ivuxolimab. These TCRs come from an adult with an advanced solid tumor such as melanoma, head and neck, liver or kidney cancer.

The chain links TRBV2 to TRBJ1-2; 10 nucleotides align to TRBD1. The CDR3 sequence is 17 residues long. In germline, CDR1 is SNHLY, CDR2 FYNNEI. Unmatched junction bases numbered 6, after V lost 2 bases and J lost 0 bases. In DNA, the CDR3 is TGTGCCAGCAGTGAAAGGGACAGGGGAGCACCTAACTATGGCTACACCTTC. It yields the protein CASSERDRGAPNYGYTF.

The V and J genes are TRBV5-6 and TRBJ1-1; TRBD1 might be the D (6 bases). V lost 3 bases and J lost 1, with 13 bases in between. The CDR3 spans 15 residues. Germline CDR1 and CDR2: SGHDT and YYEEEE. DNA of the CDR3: TGTGCCAGCAGCTACCCACAGGGACCGAACACTGAAGCTTTCTTT. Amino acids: CASSYPQGPNTEAFF.

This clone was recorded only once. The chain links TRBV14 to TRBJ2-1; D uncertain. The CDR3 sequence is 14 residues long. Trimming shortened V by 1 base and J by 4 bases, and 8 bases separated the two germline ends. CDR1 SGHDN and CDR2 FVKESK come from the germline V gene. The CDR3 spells CASSQGTLYNEQFF. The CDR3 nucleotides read TGTGCCAGCAGCCAAGGAACACTTTACAATGAGCAGTTCTTC.

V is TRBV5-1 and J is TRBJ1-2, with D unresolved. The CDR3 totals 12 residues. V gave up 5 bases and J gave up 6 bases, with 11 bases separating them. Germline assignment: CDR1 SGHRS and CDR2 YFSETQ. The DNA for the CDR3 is TGCGCCAGCAGAAAAGGCCCCGATGGCTACACCTTC. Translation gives CASRKGPDGYTF.

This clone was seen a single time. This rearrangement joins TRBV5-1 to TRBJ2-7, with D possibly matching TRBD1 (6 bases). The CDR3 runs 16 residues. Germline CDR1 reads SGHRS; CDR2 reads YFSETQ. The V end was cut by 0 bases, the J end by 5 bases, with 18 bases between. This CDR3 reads CASSLADRSQGNEQYF. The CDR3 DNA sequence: TGCGCCAGCAGCTTGGCCGACAGAAGCCAGGGGAACGAGCAGTACTTC. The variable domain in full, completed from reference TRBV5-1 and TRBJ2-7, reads KAGVTQTPRYLIKTRGQQVTLSCSPISGHRSVSWYQQTPGQGLQFLFEYFSETQRNKGNFPGRFSGRQFSNSRSEMNVSTLELGDSALYLCASSLADRSQGNEQYFGPGTRLTVT.

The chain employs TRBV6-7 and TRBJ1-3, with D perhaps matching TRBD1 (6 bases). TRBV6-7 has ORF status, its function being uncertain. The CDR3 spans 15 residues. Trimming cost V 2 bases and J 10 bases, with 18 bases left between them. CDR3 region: CASSYGGPESQTIYF. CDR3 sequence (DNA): TGTGCCAGCAGTTACGGGGGGCCGGAAAGTCAAACCATATATTTT.

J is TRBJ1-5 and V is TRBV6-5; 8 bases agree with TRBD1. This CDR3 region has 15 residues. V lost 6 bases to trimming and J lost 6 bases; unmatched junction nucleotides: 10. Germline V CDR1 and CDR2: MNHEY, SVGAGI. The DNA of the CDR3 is TGTGCCAGCAGACCACCGGGACAGGTTGGTCAGCCCCAGCATTTT. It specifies CASRPPGQVGQPQHF.

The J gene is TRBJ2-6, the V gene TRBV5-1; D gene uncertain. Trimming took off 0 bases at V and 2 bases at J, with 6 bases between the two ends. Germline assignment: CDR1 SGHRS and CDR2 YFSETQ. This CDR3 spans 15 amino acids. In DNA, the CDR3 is TGCGCCAGCAGCTTGGAAGGAGCTGGGGCCAACGTCCTGACTTTC. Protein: CASSLEGAGANVLTF.

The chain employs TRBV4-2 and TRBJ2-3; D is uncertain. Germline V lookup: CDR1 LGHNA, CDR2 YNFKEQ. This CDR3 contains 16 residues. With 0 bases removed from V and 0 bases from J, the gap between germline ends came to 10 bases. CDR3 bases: TGTGCCAGCAGCCAAGATGGGCAGGACAGCACAGATACGCAGTATTTT. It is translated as CASSQDGQDSTDTQYF.

CDR3 DNA: TGTGCCAGCACCGCGGGGTCTTCGCAGTTCTTC. Encoded protein: CASTAGSSQFF. The chain has TRBV6-5 and TRBJ2-1; a possible D gene is TRBD2 (6 bases). The CDR3 has 11 amino acids. V lost 7 bases to trimming and J lost 12 bases, with 13 bases between them. The V gene's germline CDR1 is MNHEY and CDR2 SVGAGI.